The sequence of this T cell receptor beta chain was determined in a study of cytomegalovirus exposure and HLA in healthy donors. Use of 60 Vbeta and 13 Jbeta primers characterized the PCR. Authors' data handling: As a later analysis found, there were 78 million or so unique TCR beta chains, of which around 10 million were shared. Assay: immunoSEQ multiplex PCR; the TCRdb copy retains only in-frame clones and omits some. The V and J calls and clone size come from that table; D and trimming were worked out from the DNA. Of about 220,000 clones in the sample, 75% to 90% were seen once. The count of this clone is one. CDR1 and CDR2 from the germline V gene are SGHRS and YFSETQ. The CDR3 has 15 amino acids.

Sample: PBMCs. The clonotype was recovered from a boy aged 2 to 10 in good health and CMV-seronegative. The V gene is TRBV5-1, the J gene TRBJ2-5; 10 positions agree with TRBD1. The end of the DNA is better explained by TRBJ2-7, so the J call may be wrong. CDR3 in DNA: TGCGCCAGCAGCGCTATCGACAGGGGGCGGGACGAGCAGTACTTC. Its protein product is CASSAIDRGRDEQYF.